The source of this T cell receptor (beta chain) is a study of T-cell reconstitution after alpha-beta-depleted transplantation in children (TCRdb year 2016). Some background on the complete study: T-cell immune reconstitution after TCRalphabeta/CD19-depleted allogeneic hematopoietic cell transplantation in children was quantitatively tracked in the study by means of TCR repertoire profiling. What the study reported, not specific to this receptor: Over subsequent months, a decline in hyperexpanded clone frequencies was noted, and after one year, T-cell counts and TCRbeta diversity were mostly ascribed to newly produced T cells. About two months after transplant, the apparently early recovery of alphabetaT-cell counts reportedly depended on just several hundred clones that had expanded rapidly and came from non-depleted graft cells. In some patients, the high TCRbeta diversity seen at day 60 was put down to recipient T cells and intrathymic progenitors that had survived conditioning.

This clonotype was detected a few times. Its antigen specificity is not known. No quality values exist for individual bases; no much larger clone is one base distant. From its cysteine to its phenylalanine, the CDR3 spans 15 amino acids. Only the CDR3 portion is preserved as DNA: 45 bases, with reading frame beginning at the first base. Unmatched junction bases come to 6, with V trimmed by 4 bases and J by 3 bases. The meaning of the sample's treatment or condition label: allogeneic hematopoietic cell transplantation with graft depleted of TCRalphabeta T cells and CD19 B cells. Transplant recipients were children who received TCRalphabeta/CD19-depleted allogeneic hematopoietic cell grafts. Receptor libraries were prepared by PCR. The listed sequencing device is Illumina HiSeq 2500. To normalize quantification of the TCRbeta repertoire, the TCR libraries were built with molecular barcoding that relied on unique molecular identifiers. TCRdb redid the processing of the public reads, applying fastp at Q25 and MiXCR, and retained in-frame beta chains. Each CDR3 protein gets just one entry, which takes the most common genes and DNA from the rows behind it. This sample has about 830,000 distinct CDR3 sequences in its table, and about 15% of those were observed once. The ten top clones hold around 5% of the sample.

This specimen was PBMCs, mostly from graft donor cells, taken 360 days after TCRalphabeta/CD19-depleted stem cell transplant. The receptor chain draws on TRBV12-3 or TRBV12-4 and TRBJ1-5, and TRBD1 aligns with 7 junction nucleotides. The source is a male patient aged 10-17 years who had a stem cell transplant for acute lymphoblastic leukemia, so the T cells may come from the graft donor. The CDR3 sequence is CASSSTGIINQPQHF. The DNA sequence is TGTGCCAGCAGTTCGACAGGGATAATCAATCAGCCCCAGCATTTT.